This T cell receptor (beta chain) was documented in a study of T-cell memory formation after mild COVID-19. Whole-study results and caveats: In pre-infection memory, a portion of responding clones appeared, which suggested that cross-reactive memory joined.

This clonotype was picked up many times. Its matching antigen is unknown. TCRdb reprocessed the 5' RACE reads via MiXCR and lists one record per CDR3 protein. The sample lists 25,000 to 35,000 distinct CDR3 sequences; around 12% were seen once. The germline gives CDR1 MNHEY, CDR2 SMNVEV (reference sequence). The length of the CDR3 is 13 residues. V was shortened by 6 bases and J by 2 bases, with 10 bases between the two germline ends. The TCR sequence derives from an adult woman who had mild COVID-19 (a few samples of this study predate the infection). Cell type and time point are not known. The sequenced sample was PBMCs or a T cell subset sorted from them (not recorded which). The V gene is TRBV27, the J gene TRBJ1-1; D is possibly TRBD1 (6 bases). The CDR3 sequence: CASSSRGNTEAFF. As DNA, the CDR3 is TGTGCCAGCAGCTCCAGGGGTAACACTGAAGCTTTCTTT.